The rows below give T cell receptor beta chains drawn from one sample of a study of OX40 agonist ivuxolimab in advanced cancers. Assay: immunoSEQ multiplex PCR; the TCRdb copy retains only in-frame clones and omits some. The top ten clones hold roughly 6.7% of a sample with 76,000 or so clones, nearly 95% of them seen once. This material consisted of CD4+ or CD8+ T cells sorted from blood, taken in a trial of the OX40 agonist ivuxolimab. The source of these receptors is an adult with an advanced solid tumor such as melanoma, head and neck, liver or kidney cancer. The CDR3 runs from the conserved cysteine through the conserved F or W. A D gene is named only where the DNA matches it firmly. Expanded clones get a size class; other rows say once, few or many, or leave the size out.

clone size	V gene	J gene	D gene	CDR3 protein	CDR3 DNA
NA	TRBV11-2	TRBJ1-1	NA	CASSLNGNTEAFF	TGTGCCAGCAGCTTAAATGGGAACACTGAAGCTTTCTTT
NA	TRBV27	TRBJ2-3	NA	CASSSLPGGTDTQYF	TGTGCCAGCAGTTCTCTCCCCGGGGGCACAGATACGCAGTATTTT
NA	TRBV30	TRBJ1-2	TRBD1	CAWRGQGGGYTF	TGTGCCTGGAGGGGACAGGGCGGTGGCTACACCTTC
NA	TRBV21-1	TRBJ1-1	NA	CASSFRTGWNTEAFF	TGTGCCAGCAGCTTCAGGACAGGGTGGAACACTGAAGCTTTCTTT
NA	TRBV2	TRBJ1-4	NA	CASGPDGDEKLFF	TGTGCCAGCGGTCCGGATGGGGATGAAAAACTGTTTTTT
NA	TRBV10-2	TRBJ2-1	NA	CASSEGQTRPYNEQFF	TGCGCCAGCAGTGAAGGGCAGACGAGACCCTACAATGAGCAGTTCTTC
NA	TRBV2	TRBJ2-7	NA	CASTAGAYEQYF	TGTGCCAGCACGGCCGGCGCCTACGAGCAGTACTTC
once	TRBV27	TRBJ2-7	NA	CASRSGTTGHEQYF	TGTGCCAGCCGTTCAGGGACAACCGGCCACGAGCAGTACTTC
NA	TRBV13	TRBJ1-1	NA	CASSSRHMNTEAFF	TGTGCCAGCAGCTCCCGTCACATGAACACTGAAGCTTTCTTT
few	TRBV6-5	TRBJ1-5	NA	CASVRGPGNQPQHF	TGTGCCAGCGTGCGGGGCCCGGGGAATCAGCCCCAGCATTTT
once	TRBV19	TRBJ1-5	TRBD1	CASSISGTGGQPQHF	TGTGCCAGTAGTATCTCCGGGACAGGGGGACAGCCCCAGCATTTT
NA	TRBV4-3	TRBJ1-2	NA	CASSQERQGIPLLYGYTF	TGCGCCAGCAGCCAAGAGAGGCAGGGGATCCCTCTACTCTATGGCTACACCTTC
NA	TRBV4-1	TRBJ1-4	TRBD1	CASSHGGQALNEKLFF	TGCGCCAGCAGCCATGGAGGACAGGCGTTAAATGAAAAACTGTTTTTT
NA	TRBV4-1	TRBJ2-7	NA	CASSQGNRPHEQYF	TGCGCCAGCAGCCAAGGAAACAGGCCCCACGAGCAGTACTTC
NA	TRBV27	TRBJ1-2	TRBD1	CASPLRGTAISYGYTF	TGTGCCAGCCCCCTGCGCGGGACAGCGATAAGCTATGGCTACACCTTC
NA	TRBV27	TRBJ2-5	NA	CASSNTGLGGETQYF	TGTGCCAGCAGCAATACGGGCCTTGGAGGGGAGACCCAGTACTTC
once	TRBV28	TRBJ2-5	NA	CASSYRDIQETQYF	TGTGCCAGCAGTTACCGGGACATCCAAGAGACCCAGTACTTC
once	TRBV6-1	TRBJ2-7	NA	CASSTGYEQYF	TGTGCCAGCAGCACAGGCTACGAGCAGTACTTC